Below are 10 T cell receptor beta chains sequenced from a single sample in a study of T-cell memory formation after mild COVID-19. TCRdb re-called the 5' RACE reads through MiXCR, storing one row per CDR3 protein. The repertoire has fewer than 250,000 distinct CDR3 sequences, roughly 18% of them found once; the top ten carry 2% to 3%. Source material: PBMCs or a T cell subset sorted from them (not recorded which). These receptors were obtained from an adult woman who had mild COVID-19 (a few samples of this study predate the infection). Cell type and time point are not known.

This clonotype has a count of ten or more. V gene TRBV12-3 or TRBV12-4 combines with J gene TRBJ2-4; 7 bases line up with TRBD2. J gave up 0 bases and V 7 bases, and 9 bases lay outside the gene matches. This CDR3 spans 16 amino acids. The CDR3: CASTQGGILAKNIQYF. For the CDR3, the DNA is TGTGCCAGCACCCAGGGAGGGATTCTAGCCAAAAACATTCAGTACTTC.

The rearrangement uses TRBV12-3 or TRBV12-4 and TRBJ2-5; perhaps TRBD1 as D (6 bases). V was pared by 5 bases and J by 4 bases, with 11 bases between. The CDR3 extends over 13 amino acids. CDR3 residues: CASSPDRRETQYF. The CDR3 region has the DNA TGTGCCAGCAGTCCCGACAGGAGAGAGACCCAGTACTTC.

This clonotype was counted many times. The rearrangement links TRBV2 to TRBJ2-1, with 11 bases identical to TRBD2. The CDR3 has 15 residues. The germline V gene has CDR1 SNHLY and CDR2 FYNNEI. V lost 3 bases to trimming and J lost 4 bases; unmatched junction nucleotides: 2. CDR3 sequence: CASSDGTSGYNEQFF. CDR3 coding DNA: TGTGCCAGCAGTGATGGGACTAGCGGATACAATGAGCAGTTCTTC.

This clonotype turned up a few times. V and J are TRBV5-1 and TRBJ2-7; 8 nucleotides agree with TRBD1. Per the germline V gene, CDR1 is SGHRS and CDR2 is YFSETQ. The CDR3 sequence is 15 residues long. V shed 4 bases and J 0 bases; nucleotides not matched to a gene: 6. In DNA, the CDR3 is TGCGCCAGCAGCCATGGGACAGGAGTCTCCTACGAGCAGTACTTC. Encoded protein: CASSHGTGVSYEQYF.

This chain joins TRBV5-1 and TRBJ2-1; 8 positions match TRBD2. The CDR3 covers 16 residues. Germline trimming cut 6 bases from V and 0 bases from J; bases unmatched to any gene: 8. Per the germline V gene, CDR1 is SGHRS and CDR2 is YFSETQ. This CDR3 reads CASMSGSRSSYNEQFF. The CDR3 coding sequence is TGCGCCAGCATGAGCGGGAGTCGGAGCTCCTACAATGAGCAGTTCTTC.

This clonotype was detected many times. The genes are TRBV4-3 and TRBJ2-1; 13 positions match TRBD2. This CDR3 region has 18 residues. The V gene end was trimmed by 4 bases and the J gene end by 0 bases; junction bases not matched to a gene: 6. Germline CDR1 LGHNA, CDR2 YSLEER. The CDR3 here is CASSRGTSGKSSYNEQFF. CDR3 DNA sequence: TGCGCCAGCAGCCGAGGGACTAGCGGGAAATCCTCCTACAATGAGCAGTTCTTC.

This clonotype was seen a few times. The chain's CDR3 is CAISGSGGNEKLFF. The CDR3, as DNA: TGTGCCATCAGCGGCTCCGGCGGTAATGAAAAACTGTTTTTT. This chain joins TRBV10-3 and TRBJ1-4; D ambiguous. Germline V gives CDR1 ENHRY, CDR2 SYGVKD. This CDR3 is 14 amino acids long. V was cut by 6 bases and J by 4 bases, with 12 bases left in between.

This chain uses TRBV25-1 with TRBJ2-1, with 13 bases lining up with TRBD2. CDR1 and CDR2 (germline): MGHDK, SYGVNS. V was clipped by 7 bases and J by 9 bases; unmatched bases: 3. CDR3 length equals 13 residues. Here the CDR3 reads CASNGLAGVEQFF. In DNA form, the CDR3 reads TGTGCCAGCAATGGACTAGCGGGAGTTGAGCAGTTCTTC.

This clonotype was observed a few times. The rearrangement joins TRBV5-1 to TRBJ1-2, with D possibly being TRBD1 (5 bases). The CDR3 has 14 residues. Germline V lookup: CDR1 SGHRS, CDR2 YFSETQ. V was clipped by 0 bases and J by 2 bases, with 8 bases between them. CDR3 residues: CASSLAEGNYGYTF. The CDR3 DNA sequence: TGCGCCAGCAGCTTGGCTGAGGGGAACTATGGCTACACCTTC. Drawing the rest from reference TRBV5-1 and TRBJ1-2, the complete variable domain is KAGVTQTPRYLIKTRGQQVTLSCSPISGHRSVSWYQQTPGQGLQFLFEYFSETQRNKGNFPGRFSGRQFSNSRSEMNVSTLELGDSALYLCASSLAEGNYGYTFGSGTRLTVV.

The table lists this clonotype with a few counts. This rearrangement joins TRBV7-2 to TRBJ2-2, with TRBD2 identical over 7 bases. The J segment lost 7 bases and the V segment lost 3 bases, leaving 5 bases of the junction unmatched. The CDR3 extends over 14 amino acids. CDR1 and CDR2 from the germline V gene are SGHTA and FQGNSA. CDR3 in amino acids: CASSLSGVNGELFF. CDR3 DNA sequence: TGTGCCAGCAGCTTGAGCGGGGTCAACGGGGAGCTGTTTTTT.